The rows below give T cell receptor beta chains drawn from one sample of a study of cytomegalovirus exposure and HLA in healthy donors. The method was immunoSEQ multiplex PCR; TCRdb's version includes in-frame clones alone and lacks a portion of them. In the table there are roughly 120,000 clones, roughly 87% of which are singletons. The sample consisted of PBMCs. Every receptor here comes from a woman between 18 and 30 years old in good health and CMV-seronegative. The CDR3 runs from the conserved cysteine through the conserved F or W. The D gene is left open where the match is weak. Clone size appears in some rows only: once, few, many, or a class for an expanded clone.

V	size	D	J	CDR3	DNA
TRBV11-2	NA	TRBD1	TRBJ2-5	CASSLGQYQETQYF	TGTGCCAGCAGCTTGGGACAGTACCAAGAGACCCAGTACTTC
TRBV7-9	NA	TRBD1	TRBJ1-4	CASSDRVTLFF	TGTGCCAGCAGCGACAGGGTGACACTGTTTTTT
TRBV9	NA	TRBD1	TRBJ1-3	CASSAGGTGNTIYF	TGTGCCAGCAGTGCAGGGGGCACTGGAAACACCATATATTTT
TRBV4-1	NA	TRBD2	TRBJ2-7	CASSQGALAGVYEQYF	TGCGCCAGCAGCCAAGGGGCGCTAGCGGGAGTTTACGAGCAGTACTTC
TRBV7-9	NA	NA	TRBJ1-1	CASIQRGGGTEAFF	TGTGCCAGCATCCAGAGAGGGGGTGGCACTGAAGCTTTCTTT
TRBV30	once	TRBD1	TRBJ1-1	CAWSPGGDREVAFF	TGTGCCTGGAGTCCGGGGGGGGACAGGGAGGTAGCTTTCTTT
TRBV7-9	NA	TRBD1	TRBJ1-1	CASSSTGQPLNTEAFF	TGTGCCAGCAGCTCCACGGGACAGCCATTGAACACTGAAGCTTTCTTT
TRBV11-2	once	TRBD1	TRBJ1-4	CASSSQGASREKLFF	TGTGCCAGCAGCTCGCAGGGGGCCAGTCGAGAAAAACTGTTTTTT
TRBV6-6	few	TRBD1	TRBJ1-2	CASSPDRVDYGYTF	TGTGCCAGCAGTCCGGACAGGGTGGACTATGGCTACACCTTC
TRBV6-5	NA	NA	TRBJ1-2	CASSPLGEYGYTF	TGTGCCAGCAGCCCTCTCGGGGAGTATGGCTACACCTTC
TRBV7-9	NA	TRBD1	TRBJ2-3	CASSPRTGLVDTQYF	TGTGCCAGCAGCCCTCGGACAGGGTTGGTAGATACGCAGTATTTT
TRBV7-6	NA	NA	TRBJ1-2	CASSHTINTVANYGYTF	TGTGCCAGCAGCCACACTATCAACACCGTAGCTAACTATGGCTACACCTTC
TRBV5-4	NA	NA	TRBJ2-2	CASSSRGTANTGELFF	TGTGCCAGCAGCTCCCGCGGGACAGCGAACACCGGGGAGCTGTTTTTT
TRBV4-1	NA	NA	TRBJ2-1	CASSQGEGSYNEQFF	TGCGCCAGCAGCCAAGGAGAGGGCTCCTACAATGAGCAGTTCTTC
TRBV5-1	NA	NA	TRBJ2-7	CASSLRGNYEQYF	TGCGCCAGCAGCTTGAGGGGAAATTACGAGCAGTACTTC
TRBV7-8	NA	TRBD2	TRBJ2-7	CASSRTVAGSLYEQYF	TGTGCCAGCAGCCGTACGGTAGCGGGGAGCCTCTACGAGCAGTACTTC
TRBV13	few	NA	TRBJ1-4	CASREQGSVGKLFF	TGTGCCAGCAGAGAACAGGGATCGGTGGGAAAACTGTTTTTT
TRBV2	NA	NA	TRBJ2-3	CASSSYRVFVTDTQYF	TGTGCCAGCAGTTCGTACCGGGTCTTCGTCACAGATACGCAGTATTTT
TRBV19	NA	TRBD1	TRBJ2-7	CASRDRDRVLEQYF	TGTGCCAGTAGGGACCGGGACAGGGTCCTCGAGCAGTACTTC
TRBV4-1	NA	NA	TRBJ2-1	CASSQVDMGFTYNEQFF	TGCGCCAGCAGCCAAGTCGACATGGGCTTCACCTACAATGAGCAGTTCTTC
TRBV7-2	NA	NA	TRBJ1-4	CASSLRKTGMGEKLFF	TGTGCCAGCAGCTTACGTAAAACAGGGATGGGTGAAAAACTGTTTTTT
TRBV6-1	NA	NA	TRBJ1-5	CASRHGGNQPQHF	TGTGCCAGCAGGCACGGAGGCAATCAGCCCCAGCATTTT
TRBV15	NA	NA	TRBJ1-3	CATSRDPQSGNTIYF	TGTGCCACCAGCAGAGATCCACAGTCTGGAAACACCATATATTTT
TRBV6-1	NA	NA	TRBJ2-3	CASSEARAPGTDTQYF	TGTGCCAGCAGTGAAGCGCGGGCTCCAGGCACAGATACGCAGTATTTT
TRBV6-6	NA	NA	TRBJ1-1	CASSSTGQSEAFF	TGTGCCAGCAGTTCGACCGGACAGTCGGAAGCTTTCTTT
TRBV7-9	once	NA	TRBJ1-1	CASSALNSGLNTEAFF	TGTGCCAGCAGCGCTTTAAATTCAGGGTTGAACACTGAAGCTTTCTTT
TRBV5-1	NA	NA	TRBJ2-7	CASSLFLRGDFYEQYF	TGCGCCAGCAGCTTGTTTCTGAGAGGAGATTTCTACGAGCAGTACTTC
TRBV18	NA	NA	TRBJ1-4	CASSLRQAETNEKLFF	TGTGCCAGCTCACTCCGACAGGCCGAAACTAATGAAAAACTGTTTTTT
TRBV19	NA	NA	TRBJ2-7	CASSSSTPLGMNF	TGTGCCAGTAGTTCTTCGACTCCCCTCGGAATGAACTTC
TRBV7-9	NA	TRBD1	TRBJ1-2	CASSIQGAWNYGYTF	TGTGCCAGCAGCATACAGGGGGCGTGGAACTATGGCTACACCTTC
TRBV29-1	NA	TRBD1	TRBJ1-4	CSVWGQGVGDEKLFF	TGCAGCGTTTGGGGACAGGGGGTGGGGGATGAAAAACTGTTTTTT
TRBV9	once	NA	TRBJ2-1	CASSVESSSYNEQFF	TGTGCCAGCAGCGTAGAAAGTAGCTCCTACAATGAGCAGTTCTTC
TRBV27	few	NA	TRBJ1-5	CASGSDSINQPQHF	TGTGCCAGCGGCTCTGACAGCATCAATCAGCCCCAGCATTTT
TRBV7-3	few	TRBD2	TRBJ2-3	CASTSGGADTQYF	TGTGCCAGCACTAGCGGGGGGGCAGATACGCAGTATTTT
TRBV10-3	NA	NA	TRBJ2-7	CAISEGGGDYEQYF	TGTGCCATCAGTGAGGGAGGAGGGGACTACGAGCAGTACTTC
TRBV5-1	NA	TRBD2	TRBJ2-3	CASSLEGPGGDTQYF	TGCGCCAGCAGCTTGGAGGGCCCGGGGGGAGATACGCAGTATTTT
TRBV7-9	once	TRBD1	TRBJ1-2	CASSSPTGNGYTF	TGTGCCAGCAGCTCGCCGACAGGGAATGGCTACACCTTC
TRBV4-2	NA	NA	TRBJ1-1	CASSQDRGKGYTEAFF	TGTGCCAGCAGCCAAGACAGGGGAAAAGGGTACACTGAAGCTTTCTTT
TRBV5-1	NA	NA	TRBJ2-5	CASRGLDQETQYF	TGCGCCAGCAGGGGTCTAGACCAAGAGACCCAGTACTTC
TRBV19	NA	NA	TRBJ2-7	CASSKTGLEQYF	TGTGCCAGTAGTAAAACAGGGTTGGAACAGTACTTC
TRBV7-3	NA	NA	TRBJ1-1	CASSSGGNTEAFF	TGTGCCAGCAGCTCCGGCGGGAACACTGAAGCTTTCTTT
TRBV5-1	NA	NA	TRBJ2-5	CASSQSRDIETQYF	TGCGCCAGCAGCCAGTCCCGGGACATCGAGACCCAGTACTTC
TRBV5-1	NA	TRBD2	TRBJ2-7	CASSRGGTGDSYEQYF	TGCGCCAGCAGCCGCGGGGGAACAGGCGACTCCTACGAGCAGTACTTC
TRBV18	NA	NA	TRBJ1-4	CASSPGSGGGEKLFF	TGTGCCAGCTCACCTGGGTCGGGAGGAGGAGAAAAACTGTTTTTT
TRBV5-5	NA	NA	TRBJ1-1	CASSYGDPSGEAFF	TGTGCCAGCAGCTACGGGGATCCGAGTGGTGAAGCTTTCTTT
TRBV7-9	once	TRBD2	TRBJ2-5	CASSISGSKETQYF	TGTGCCAGCAGCATTAGCGGGAGTAAAGAGACCCAGTACTTC
TRBV27	NA	NA	TRBJ2-2	CASSFGYRRADTGELFF	TGTGCCAGCAGTTTCGGATACCGCAGGGCAGACACCGGGGAGCTGTTTTTT
TRBV19	NA	NA	TRBJ1-1	CASSMSGNGNTEAFF	TGTGCCAGTAGTATGTCGGGTAACGGGAACACTGAAGCTTTCTTT
TRBV18	NA	TRBD1	TRBJ1-6	CASSTTGQGNSPLHF	TGTGCCAGCTCTACCACGGGACAGGGCAATTCACCCCTCCACTTT
TRBV4-1	few	TRBD1	TRBJ1-2	CASSQDTWRGRHYGYTF	TGCGCCAGCAGCCAAGACACCTGGAGGGGGCGGCACTATGGCTACACCTTC